This T cell receptor beta chain is from a study of cytomegalovirus exposure and HLA in healthy donors. Germline-derived CDR1 and CDR2 are KGHSH and LQKENI. J gave up 2 bases and V 4 bases, and 4 bases lay outside the gene matches. The CDR3 sequence is 15 residues long. Researchers ran the PCR with 60 Vbeta and 13 Jbeta primers. Assay used: immunoSEQ multiplex PCR; TCRdb lists only in-frame clones, some missing. The table for this sample gives approximately 100,000 clones. Sequenced material: PBMCs. The genes are TRBV18 and TRBJ2-7; 11 nucleotides line up with TRBD1. The receptor was derived from a man aged 45-65 years in good health and CMV-seronegative. CDR3 region: CASSQGQGGPYEQYF. CDR3 coding DNA: TGTGCCAGCTCACAGGGACAGGGGGGGCCCTACGAGCAGTACTTC.